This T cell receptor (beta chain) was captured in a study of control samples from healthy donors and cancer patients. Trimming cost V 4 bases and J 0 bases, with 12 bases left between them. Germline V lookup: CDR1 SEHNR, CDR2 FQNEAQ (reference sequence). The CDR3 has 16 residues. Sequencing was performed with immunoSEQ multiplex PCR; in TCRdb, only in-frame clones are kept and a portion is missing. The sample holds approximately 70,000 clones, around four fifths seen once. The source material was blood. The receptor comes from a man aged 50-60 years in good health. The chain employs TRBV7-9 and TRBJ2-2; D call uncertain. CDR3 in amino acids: CASSSYSTSNTGELFF. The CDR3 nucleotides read TGTGCCAGCAGCTCATACAGCACATCGAACACCGGGGAGCTGTTTTTT.